The rows below give T cell receptor beta chains drawn from one sample of a study of blood T cell repertoires in COVID-19. Profiled with immunoSEQ multiplex PCR; TCRdb holds only in-frame clones, not every one. Seen here are 120,000 to 150,000 clones, approximately 80% observed once, and the top ten hold 38%. Sequenced sample: peripheral blood. Receptors originate from a human donor in a cohort sampled during active COVID-19. Both conserved end residues are part of each CDR3. Fields, in order: clone size, D gene, V gene, J gene, CDR3 DNA, CDR3 protein. The D gene is left open where the match is weak. For some rows the clone size is stated as once, few or many, or as a class when expanded; others skip it.

>NA|TRBD1|TRBV5-1|TRBJ2-7
TGCGCCAGCAGCTTGGCCGGGACAGGGGCCGAGCAGTACTTC
CASSLAGTGAEQYF
>large|NA|TRBV12-5|TRBJ2-7
TGTGCTAGTGGTCCCCCCGGGACTGGCTCCTACGAGCAGTACTTC
CASGPPGTGSYEQYF
>NA|NA|TRBV6-5|TRBJ2-1
TGTGCCAGCAGTTCCGGGACTGAAGGGAATGAGCAGTTCTTC
CASSSGTEGNEQFF
>NA|NA|TRBV21-1|TRBJ2-7
TGTGCCAGCAGCATGACAGAATCCTACGAGCAGTACTTC
CASSMTESYEQYF
>NA|TRBD1|TRBV7-9|TRBJ1-2
TGTGCCATCTTCAAGGGGGCCCCGGTCGACTATGGCTACACCTTC
CAIFKGAPVDYGYTF
>NA|NA|TRBV6-6|TRBJ2-3
TGTGCCAGCACCCCCACGAGGCGGGGGCCCACAGATACGCAGTATTTT
CASTPTRRGPTDTQYF
>NA|NA|TRBV7-9|TRBJ2-7
TGTGCCAGCAGCCAAACAACAGCGGCCTACGAGCAGTACTTC
CASSQTTAAYEQYF
>NA|NA|TRBV2|TRBJ1-3
TGTGCCAGCAGTGAATGGGAGGGATACTCTGGAAACACCATATATTTT
CASSEWEGYSGNTIYF
>NA|NA|TRBV5-4|TRBJ1-2
TGTGCCAGCAGCCCATACACAGGGCTATTAAACTATGGCTACACCTTC
CASSPYTGLLNYGYTF
>NA|TRBD1|TRBV7-9|TRBJ1-2
TGTGCCAGCAGCTTAGATTTGACAGGGGGTTATGGCTACACCTTC
CASSLDLTGGYGYTF
>NA|NA|TRBV5-1|TRBJ2-4
TGCGCCAGCAGCTTGGAGGGGCTGGGAAACATTCAGTACTTC
CASSLEGLGNIQYF
>NA|NA|TRBV18|TRBJ1-1
TGTGCCAGCTCACCGTCGACAGTGGGTGAAGCTTTCTTT
CASSPSTVGEAFF
>NA|NA|TRBV5-1|TRBJ2-1
TGCGCCAGCGGACCCCAGGGCAATGAGCAGTTCTTC
CASGPQGNEQFF
>NA|TRBD1|TRBV6-5|TRBJ2-7
TGTGCCAGCAACCTACAGGGGGACCTTTATTACGAGCAGTACTTC
CASNLQGDLYYEQYF
>NA|NA|TRBV7-2|TRBJ1-5
TGTGCCAGCAGCTCCATTTGGGAGAATCAGCCCCAGCATTTT
CASSSIWENQPQHF
>NA|NA|TRBV5-1|TRBJ2-2
TGCGCCAGCAGCTTGGTCGGACAGTGGATGTCGAACACCGGGGAGCTGTTTTTT
CASSLVGQWMSNTGELFF
>NA|NA|TRBV12-3/TRBV12-4|TRBJ2-7
TGTGCCAGCAGGAACGGTTACTACGAGCAGTACTTC
CASRNGYYEQYF
>NA|TRBD2|TRBV2|TRBJ2-1
TGTGCCAGCGAGCGGGAGCGGGGGGGCCGCAATGAGCAGTTCTTC
CASERERGGRNEQFF
>once|NA|TRBV10-2|TRBJ1-2
TGCGCCAGCAGTGATCAGGGCTATGGCTACACCTTC
CASSDQGYGYTF
>NA|TRBD2|TRBV5-3|TRBJ2-5
TGTGCCAGAAGGGTAAGCGGGGGGGCCGAGACCCAGTACTTC
CARRVSGGAETQYF
>NA|NA|TRBV30|TRBJ1-2
TGTGCCTGGAGTTTCCCCTCCTATCCTGGGGAGGGCTACACCTTC
CAWSFPSYPGEGYTF
>NA|TRBD2|TRBV9|TRBJ2-1
TGTGCCAGCAGCACGACTAGCCCCAATGAGCAGTTCTTC
CASSTTSPNEQFF
>NA|NA|TRBV5-5|TRBJ2-6
TGTGCCAGCAGCCCCTTGACAGGGAGGTCTGGGGCCAACGTCCTGACTTTC
CASSPLTGRSGANVLTF